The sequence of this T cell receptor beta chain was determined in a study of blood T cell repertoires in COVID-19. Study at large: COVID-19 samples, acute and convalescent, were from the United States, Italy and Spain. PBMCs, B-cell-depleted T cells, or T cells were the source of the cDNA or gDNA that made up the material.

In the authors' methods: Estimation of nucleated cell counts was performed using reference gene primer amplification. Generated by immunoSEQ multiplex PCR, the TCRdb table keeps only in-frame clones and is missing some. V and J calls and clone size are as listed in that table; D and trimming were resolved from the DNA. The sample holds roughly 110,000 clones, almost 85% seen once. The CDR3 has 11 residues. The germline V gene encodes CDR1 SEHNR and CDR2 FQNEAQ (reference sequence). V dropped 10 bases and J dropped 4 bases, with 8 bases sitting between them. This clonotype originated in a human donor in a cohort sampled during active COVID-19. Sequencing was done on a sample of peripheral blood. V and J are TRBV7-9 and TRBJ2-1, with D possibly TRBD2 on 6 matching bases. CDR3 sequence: CATSAYNEQFF. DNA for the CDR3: TGTGCCACTAGCGCGTACAATGAGCAGTTCTTC.